One and the same sample provided the 13 T cell receptor beta chains below, sequenced in a study of cytomegalovirus exposure and HLA in healthy donors. The PCR was carried out with 60 Vbeta primers and 13 Jbeta primers. The method was immunoSEQ multiplex PCR; TCRdb's version includes in-frame clones alone and lacks a portion of them. The table shows more than 95,000 clones, with 75% to 80% occurring only once. The specimen sequenced was PBMCs. Every receptor here comes from a woman aged 35 to 49 in good health and CMV-seronegative.

This clone was detected once. The chain recombines TRBV20-1 with TRBJ2-5; D is uncertain. The ends were cut back, 4 bases at V and 5 bases at J, with 5 bases in the middle. This CDR3 spans 10 amino acids. From germline, CDR1 is DFQATT and CDR2 SNEGSKA (reference sequence). The chain's CDR3 is CSAKHETQYF. The CDR3 region has the DNA TGCAGTGCTAAGCATGAGACCCAGTACTTC.

This chain uses TRBV11-3 with TRBJ2-1, with 15 bases matching TRBD2. Per germline, CDR1 SGHNT and CDR2 YENEEA. Losses at the gene ends were 0 bases for V and 10 bases for J; bases not matched to a gene: 13. The CDR3 loop spans 19 amino acids. The CDR3 DNA reads TGTGCCAGCAGCTTAGACGGGACTAGCGGGAGGAACAGGGAAAAGGAGCAGTTCTTC. Its protein product is CASSLDGTSGRNREKEQFF.

The V call is TRBV9, the J call TRBJ2-7, with 11 positions matching TRBD1. V shed 0 bases, J shed 4 bases, and the junction held 6 bases outside the gene matches. The CDR3 has 16 amino acids. CDR1 is SGDLS, CDR2 YYNGEE, per germline. The DNA of the CDR3 is TGTGCCAGCAGCGTAGGAGGGACAGGGGGAATTTACGAGCAGTACTTC. Translating it yields CASSVGGTGGIYEQYF.

The chain combines TRBV6-1 with TRBJ2-1, with 7 bases identical to TRBD1. Per the germline V gene, CDR1 is MNHNS and CDR2 is SASEGT. V shed 6 bases, J shed 6 bases, and the junction held 8 bases outside the gene matches. The CDR3 consists of 14 residues. As DNA, the CDR3 is TGTGCCAGCAGCCTACAGGGGTTTGGCAATGAGCAGTTCTTC. It specifies CASSLQGFGNEQFF.

The chain is built from TRBV18 and TRBJ2-2; 14 bases are a match to TRBD2. V lost 4 bases and J lost 5; bases outside the gene matches: 3. CDR1 and CDR2 (germline): KGHSH, LQKENI. The CDR3 consists of 16 residues. CDR3 sequence (DNA): TGTGCCAGCTCACTGGGACTAGCGGGAGTTACCGGGGAGCTGTTTTTT. Translated, it gives CASSLGLAGVTGELFF. The full variable domain, completed using reference TRBV18 and TRBJ2-2, is NAGVMQNPRHLVRRRGQEARLRCSPMKGHSHVYWYRQLPEEGLKFMVYLQKENIIDESGMPKERFSAEFPKEGPSILRIQQVVRGDSAAYFCASSLGLAGVTGELFFGEGSRLTVL.

The chain has TRBV10-3 and TRBJ1-3; D is possibly TRBD1 (6 bases). From germline, CDR1 is ENHRY and CDR2 SYGVKD. This CDR3 is 15 amino acids long. V was trimmed by 3 bases and J by 0 bases, leaving 9 bases between them. The CDR3 loop is CAISEQGRSGNTIYF. CDR3 bases: TGTGCCATCAGTGAACAGGGCCGCTCTGGAAACACCATATATTTT.

V is TRBV9 and J is TRBJ2-5; D might be TRBD2 (5 bases). The V end was cut by 0 bases, the J end by 5 bases, with 11 bases between. This CDR3 contains 14 residues. CDR1 and CDR2 (germline): SGDLS, YYNGEE. CDR3 nucleotide sequence: TGTGCCAGCAGCGTAGCGGGCCAGCGGGAGACCCAGTACTTC. The encoded protein is CASSVAGQRETQYF.

The rearrangement joins TRBV5-5 to TRBJ1-5; 7 bases map to TRBD1. There are 15 residues in the CDR3. From germline, CDR1 is SGHKS and CDR2 YYEKEE (reference sequence). J gave up 5 bases and V 7 bases, and 12 bases lay outside the gene matches. CDR3 residues: CASGQNRGNHQPQHF. The DNA for the CDR3 is TGTGCCAGCGGTCAGAACAGGGGAAATCATCAGCCCCAGCATTTT. The full variable domain, its missing parts supplied by reference TRBV5-5 and TRBJ1-5, is DAGVTQSPTHLIKTRGQQVTLRCSPISGHKSVSWYQQVLGQGPQFIFQYYEKEERGRGNFPDRFSARQFPNYSSELNVNALLLGDSALYLCASGQNRGNHQPQHFGDGTRLSIL.

This clone was observed once. The chain joins TRBV19 to TRBJ2-7; 8 bases map to TRBD1. Germline V lookup: CDR1 LNHDA, CDR2 SQIVND (reference sequence). There are 14 residues in the CDR3. V dropped 6 bases and J dropped 3; count of bases not matched to a gene: 7. The CDR3 protein is CASRKTGDLYEQYF. DNA of the CDR3: TGTGCCAGTAGGAAGACAGGGGACCTCTACGAGCAGTACTTC.

V and J are TRBV7-9 and TRBJ2-7, with 7 bases that match TRBD1. CDR3 length: 15 amino acids. Losses at the gene ends were 3 bases for V and 0 bases for J; bases not matched to a gene: 5. Germline V gene sequence: CDR1 SEHNR, CDR2 FQNEAQ (reference sequence). This CDR3 reads CASSLTGSSSYEQYF. The CDR3 coding sequence is TGTGCCAGCAGCTTGACAGGGTCAAGCTCCTACGAGCAGTACTTC.

The V and J genes are TRBV9 and TRBJ2-1; 10 nucleotides align to TRBD2. The J segment lost 0 bases and the V segment lost 3 bases, leaving 3 bases of the junction unmatched. The CDR3 covers 16 residues. Germline V lookup: CDR1 SGDLS, CDR2 YYNGEE. In nucleotides, the CDR3 is TGTGCCAGCAGCGGCCCTAGCGGGAGCTCCTACAATGAGCAGTTCTTC. Translated: CASSGPSGSSYNEQFF. The full variable domain, in which reference TRBV9 and TRBJ2-1 provide the parts outside the CDR3, is DSGVTQTPKHLITATGQRVTLRCSPRSGDLSVYWYQQSLDQGLQFLIQYYNGEERAKGNILERFSAQQFPDLHSELNLSSLELGDSALYFCASSGPSGSSYNEQFFGPGTRLTVL.

This rearrangement joins TRBV29-1 to TRBJ1-5, with 7 bases identical to TRBD1. Germline values: CDR1 SQVTM, CDR2 ANQGSEA. CDR3 length: 14 residues. Trimming removed 7 bases from V and 4 bases from J; junction bases left unmatched: 10. The DNA of the CDR3 is TGCAGCGCTCTGACAGGGATGGAAAATCAGCCCCAGCATTTT. The encoded protein is CSALTGMENQPQHF.

The V call is TRBV14, the J call TRBJ2-1; tentative D call: TRBD1 (6 bases). CDR3 length equals 14 residues. Germline CDR1 SGHDN, CDR2 FVKESK. V dropped 4 bases and J dropped 8 bases, with 15 bases sitting between them. The CDR3, as DNA: TGTGCCAGCAGCCCCCCAGGGGCTAGAGATGAGCAGTTCTTC. Its translation is CASSPPGARDEQFF.